The T cell receptor (beta chain) under discussion was sequenced for a study of blood T cells in healthy people across ages. A second PCR of 7 to 11 cycles used a sample-barcoded 5' primer and a J-beta primer mix. TCRdb re-derived calls from the 5' RACE reads in MiXCR, one entry per CDR3 protein. Counted here are some 1.1 million distinct CDR3 sequences, roughly two fifths occurring once; the ten biggest clones make up around 14%. The CDR3 has 15 amino acids. The ends lost 4 bases at V and 4 bases at J; junction bases unmatched: 6. Germline V gives CDR1 SGHRS, CDR2 YFSETQ. Specimen: blood. The origin of this receptor is a man younger than 35 in good health. The chain links TRBV5-1 to TRBJ1-4; TRBD1 matches at 8 bases. CDR3 protein: CASSLRTGINEKLFF. The DNA for the CDR3 is TGCGCCAGCAGCCTCCGGACAGGGATTAATGAAAAACTGTTTTTT.